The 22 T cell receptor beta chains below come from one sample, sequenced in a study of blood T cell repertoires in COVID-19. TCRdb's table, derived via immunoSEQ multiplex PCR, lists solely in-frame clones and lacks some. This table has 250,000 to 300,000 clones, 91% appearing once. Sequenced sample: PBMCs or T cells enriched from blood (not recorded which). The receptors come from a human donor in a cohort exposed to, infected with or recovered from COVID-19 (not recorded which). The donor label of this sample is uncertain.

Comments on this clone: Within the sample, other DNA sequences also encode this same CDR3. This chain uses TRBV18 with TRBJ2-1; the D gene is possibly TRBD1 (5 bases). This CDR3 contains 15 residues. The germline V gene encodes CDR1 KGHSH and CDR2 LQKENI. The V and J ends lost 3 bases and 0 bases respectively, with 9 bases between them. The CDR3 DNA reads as TGTGCCAGCTCACCTCAAGACAGCTCCTACAATGAGCAGTTCTTC. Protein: CASSPQDSSYNEQFF.

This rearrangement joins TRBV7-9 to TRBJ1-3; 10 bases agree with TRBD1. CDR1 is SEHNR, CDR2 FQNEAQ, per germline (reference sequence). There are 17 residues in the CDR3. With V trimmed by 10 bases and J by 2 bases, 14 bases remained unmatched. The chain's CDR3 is CATAGTGVFLAGNTIYF. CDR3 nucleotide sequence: TGTGCCACCGCCGGGACAGGGGTTTTTTTGGCTGGAAACACCATATATTTT.

The CDR3 loop is CASLREGIPEAFF. Written as DNA, the CDR3 is TGTGCCAGCCTGAGGGAGGGAATCCCTGAAGCTTTCTTT. J is TRBJ1-1 and V is TRBV19; no clear D gene. The CDR3 consists of 13 residues. V lost 9 bases and J 6 bases, leaving 17 bases between the germline ends. Germline lookup yields CDR1 LNHDA and CDR2 SQIVND (reference sequence).

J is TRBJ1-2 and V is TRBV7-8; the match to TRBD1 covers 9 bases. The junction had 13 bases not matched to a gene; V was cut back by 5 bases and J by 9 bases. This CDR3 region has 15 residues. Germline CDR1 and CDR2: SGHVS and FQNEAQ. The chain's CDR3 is CASSEPGQGFERYTF. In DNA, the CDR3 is TGTGCCAGCAGCGAGCCGGGACAGGGATTTGAACGCTACACCTTC.

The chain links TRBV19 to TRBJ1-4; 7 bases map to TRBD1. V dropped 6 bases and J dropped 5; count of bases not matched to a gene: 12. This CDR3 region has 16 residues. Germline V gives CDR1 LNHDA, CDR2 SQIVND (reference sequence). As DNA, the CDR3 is TGTGCCAGTAGGCCGCGTTTTGGACAGGAAAATGAAAAACTGTTTTTT. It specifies CASRPRFGQENEKLFF.

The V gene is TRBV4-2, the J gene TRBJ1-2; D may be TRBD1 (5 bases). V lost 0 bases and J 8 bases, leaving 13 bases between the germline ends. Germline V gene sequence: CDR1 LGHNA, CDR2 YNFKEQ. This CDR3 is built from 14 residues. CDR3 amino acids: CASSQDRGNGGYTF. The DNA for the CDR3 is TGTGCCAGCAGCCAAGATAGGGGAAACGGCGGCTACACCTTC.

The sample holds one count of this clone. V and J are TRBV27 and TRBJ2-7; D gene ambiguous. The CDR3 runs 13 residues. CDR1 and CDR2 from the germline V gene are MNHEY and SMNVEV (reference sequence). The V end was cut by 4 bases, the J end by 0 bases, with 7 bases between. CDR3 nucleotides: TGTGCCAGCAGTTACGGGTTCTCCTACGAGCAGTACTTC. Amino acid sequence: CASSYGFSYEQYF.

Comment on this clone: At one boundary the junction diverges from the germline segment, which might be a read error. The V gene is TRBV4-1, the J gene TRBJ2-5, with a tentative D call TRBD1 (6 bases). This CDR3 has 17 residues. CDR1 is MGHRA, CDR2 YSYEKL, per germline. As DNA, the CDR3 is TGCGCCAGCAGCCAAGTGGGTGTTACGGGGACACGAGAGCCCCAGTACTTC. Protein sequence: CASSQVGVTGTREPQYF.

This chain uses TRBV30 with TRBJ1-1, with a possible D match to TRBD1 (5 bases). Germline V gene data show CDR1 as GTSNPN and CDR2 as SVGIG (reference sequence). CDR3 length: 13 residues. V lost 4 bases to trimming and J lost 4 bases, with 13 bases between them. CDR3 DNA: TGTGCCTGGACCCCAGGACACCTCACTGAAGCTTTCTTT. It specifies CAWTPGHLTEAFF.

As DNA, the CDR3 is TGTGCCAGCAGTGCGCACGGTCAGCCCCAGCATTTT. Translated, it gives CASSAHGQPQHF. V and J are TRBV27 and TRBJ1-5, with D hard to call. The germline V and J ends were trimmed by 5 bases and 6 bases, with 8 bases remaining between them. The germline V gene encodes CDR1 MNHEY and CDR2 SMNVEV (reference sequence). The CDR3 has 12 amino acids.

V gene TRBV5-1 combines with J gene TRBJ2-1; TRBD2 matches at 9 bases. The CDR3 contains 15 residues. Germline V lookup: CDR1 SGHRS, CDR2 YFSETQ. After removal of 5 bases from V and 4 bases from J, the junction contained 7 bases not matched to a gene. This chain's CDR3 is CASRDSLAGYNEQFF. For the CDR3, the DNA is TGCGCCAGCAGGGATTCTCTAGCGGGGTACAATGAGCAGTTCTTC.

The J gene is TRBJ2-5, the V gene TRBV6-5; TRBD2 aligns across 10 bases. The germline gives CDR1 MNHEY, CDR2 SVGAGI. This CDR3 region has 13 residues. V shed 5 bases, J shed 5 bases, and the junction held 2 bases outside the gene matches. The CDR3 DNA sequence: TGTGCCAGCAGTCAGGGACTAGCGGAGACCCAGTACTTC. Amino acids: CASSQGLAETQYF.

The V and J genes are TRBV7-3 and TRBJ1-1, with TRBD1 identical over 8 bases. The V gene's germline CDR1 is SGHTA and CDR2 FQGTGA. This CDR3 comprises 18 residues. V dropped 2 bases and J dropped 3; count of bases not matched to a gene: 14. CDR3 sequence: CASSLFPRTGKLDTEAFF. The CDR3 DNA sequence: TGTGCCAGCAGCTTATTTCCCCGGACAGGGAAATTGGACACTGAAGCTTTCTTT.

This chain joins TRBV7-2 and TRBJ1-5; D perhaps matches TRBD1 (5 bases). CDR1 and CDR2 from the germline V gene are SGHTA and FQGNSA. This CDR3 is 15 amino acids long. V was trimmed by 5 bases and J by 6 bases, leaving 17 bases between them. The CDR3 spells CASSRSAGFGQPQHF. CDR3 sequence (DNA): TGTGCCAGCAGCCGCTCGGCAGGGTTTGGTCAGCCCCAGCATTTT.

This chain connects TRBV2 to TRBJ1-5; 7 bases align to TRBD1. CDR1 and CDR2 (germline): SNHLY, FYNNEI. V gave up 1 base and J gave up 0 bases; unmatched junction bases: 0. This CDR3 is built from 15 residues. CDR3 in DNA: TGTGCCAGCAGTGAAGGGACAGGTAGCAATCAGCCCCAGCATTTT. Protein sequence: CASSEGTGSNQPQHF.

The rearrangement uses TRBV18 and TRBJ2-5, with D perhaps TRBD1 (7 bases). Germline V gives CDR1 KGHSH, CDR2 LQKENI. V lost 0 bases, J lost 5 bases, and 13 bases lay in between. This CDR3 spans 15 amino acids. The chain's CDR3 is CASSPPGRGDETQYF. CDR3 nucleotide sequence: TGTGCCAGCTCACCACCGGGCAGGGGGGACGAGACCCAGTACTTC.

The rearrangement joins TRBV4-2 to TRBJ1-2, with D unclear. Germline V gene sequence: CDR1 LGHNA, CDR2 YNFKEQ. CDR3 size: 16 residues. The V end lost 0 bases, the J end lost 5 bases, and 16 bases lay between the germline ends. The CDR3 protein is CASSQDQAVPVYGYTF. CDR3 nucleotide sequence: TGTGCCAGCAGCCAAGATCAGGCCGTCCCCGTGTATGGCTACACCTTC.

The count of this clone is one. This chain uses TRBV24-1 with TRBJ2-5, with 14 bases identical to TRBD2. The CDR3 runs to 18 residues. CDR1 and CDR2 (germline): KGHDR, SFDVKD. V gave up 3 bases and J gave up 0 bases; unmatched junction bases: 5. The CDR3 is CATSDTPGLAGDQETQYF. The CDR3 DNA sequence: TGTGCCACCAGTGATACCCCGGGACTAGCGGGGGACCAAGAGACCCAGTACTTC.

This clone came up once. The CDR3 protein is CASSQVEGSQPQHF. In DNA, the CDR3 is TGCGCCAGCAGCCAAGTCGAAGGGAGTCAGCCCCAGCATTTT. V is TRBV4-3 and J is TRBJ1-5, with D hard to call. Per the germline V gene, CDR1 is LGHNA and CDR2 is YSLEER. V lost 1 base to trimming and J lost 6 bases, with 10 bases between them. CDR3 size: 14 residues.

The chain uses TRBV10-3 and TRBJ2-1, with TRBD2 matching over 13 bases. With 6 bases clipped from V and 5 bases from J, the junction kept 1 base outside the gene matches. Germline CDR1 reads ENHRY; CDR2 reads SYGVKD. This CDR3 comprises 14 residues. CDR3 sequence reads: CAIRGTSGDNEQFF. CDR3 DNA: TGTGCCATCAGGGGGACTAGCGGGGACAATGAGCAGTTCTTC.

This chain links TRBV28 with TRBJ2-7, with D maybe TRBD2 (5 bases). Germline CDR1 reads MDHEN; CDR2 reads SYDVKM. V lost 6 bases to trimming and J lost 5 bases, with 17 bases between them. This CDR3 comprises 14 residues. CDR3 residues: CASSRSGSFHEQYF. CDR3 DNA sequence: TGTGCCAGCAGCCGTTCGGGAAGTTTCCACGAGCAGTACTTC.

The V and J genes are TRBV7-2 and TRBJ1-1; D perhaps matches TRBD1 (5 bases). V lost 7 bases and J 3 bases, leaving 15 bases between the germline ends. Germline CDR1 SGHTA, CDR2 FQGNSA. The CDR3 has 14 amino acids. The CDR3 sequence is CASTKDILDTEAFF. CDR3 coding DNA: TGTGCCAGCACCAAGGACATTTTGGACACTGAAGCTTTCTTT.